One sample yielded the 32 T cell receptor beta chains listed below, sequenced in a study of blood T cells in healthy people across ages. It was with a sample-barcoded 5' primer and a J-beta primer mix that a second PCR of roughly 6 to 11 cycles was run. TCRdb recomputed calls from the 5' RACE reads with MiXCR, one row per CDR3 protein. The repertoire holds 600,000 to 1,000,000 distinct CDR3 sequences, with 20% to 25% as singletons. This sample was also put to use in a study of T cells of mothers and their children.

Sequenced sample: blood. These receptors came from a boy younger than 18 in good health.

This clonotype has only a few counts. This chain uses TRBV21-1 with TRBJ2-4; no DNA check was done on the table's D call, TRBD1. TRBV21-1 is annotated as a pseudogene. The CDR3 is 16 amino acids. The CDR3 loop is CASSAPWERAKNIQYF. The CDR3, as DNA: TGTGCCAGCAGCGCCCCCTGGGAGAGAGCCAAAAACATTCAGTACTTC.

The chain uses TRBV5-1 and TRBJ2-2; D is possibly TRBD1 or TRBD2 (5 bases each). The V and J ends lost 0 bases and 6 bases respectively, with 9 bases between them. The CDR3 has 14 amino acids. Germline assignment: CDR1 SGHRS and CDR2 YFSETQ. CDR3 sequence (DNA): TGCGCCAGCAGCTTGGATGGGGGTCCCGGGGAGCTGTTTTTT. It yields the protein CASSLDGGPGELFF.

CDR3 sequence: CASTPMEQPHEQYF. CDR3 DNA: TGTGCCAGCACCCCGATGGAGCAGCCCCACGAGCAGTACTTC. V gene TRBV28 combines with J gene TRBJ2-7; D is ambiguous. Trimming stripped 7 bases from V and 5 bases from J, with 18 bases between. The CDR3 consists of 14 residues. CDR1 is MDHEN, CDR2 SYDVKM, per germline.

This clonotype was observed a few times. The CDR3 sequence is CASSVALDTQYF. Here the CDR3 DNA reads TGTGCCAGCAGCGTAGCCCTGGATACGCAGTATTTT. The gene calls are TRBV9 and TRBJ2-3; D not certain. The CDR3 totals 12 residues. The V end was cut by 0 bases, the J end by 6 bases, with 5 bases between. Per germline, CDR1 SGDLS and CDR2 YYNGEE.

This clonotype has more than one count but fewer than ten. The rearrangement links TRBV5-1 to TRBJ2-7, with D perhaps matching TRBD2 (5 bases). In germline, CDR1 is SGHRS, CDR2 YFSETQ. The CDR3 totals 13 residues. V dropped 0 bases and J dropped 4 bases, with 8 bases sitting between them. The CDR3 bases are TGCGCCAGCAGCTTGGACCCGGGGTACGAGCAGTACTTC. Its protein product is CASSLDPGYEQYF. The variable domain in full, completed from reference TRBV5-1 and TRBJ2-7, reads KAGVTQTPRYLIKTRGQQVTLSCSPISGHRSVSWYQQTPGQGLQFLFEYFSETQRNKGNFPGRFSGRQFSNSRSEMNVSTLELGDSALYLCASSLDPGYEQYFGPGTRLTVT.

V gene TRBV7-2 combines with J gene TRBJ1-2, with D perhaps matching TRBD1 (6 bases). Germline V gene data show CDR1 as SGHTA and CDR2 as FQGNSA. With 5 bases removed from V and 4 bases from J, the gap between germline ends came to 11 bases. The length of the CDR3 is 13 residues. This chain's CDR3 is CASSPGQPYGYTF. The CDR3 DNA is TGTGCCAGCAGCCCCGGACAGCCCTATGGCTACACCTTC.

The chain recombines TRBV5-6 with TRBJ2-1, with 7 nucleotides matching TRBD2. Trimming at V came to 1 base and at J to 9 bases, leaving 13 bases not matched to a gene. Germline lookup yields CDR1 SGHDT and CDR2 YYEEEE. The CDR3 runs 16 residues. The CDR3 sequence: CASSLIDSWEGSEQFF. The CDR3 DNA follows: TGTGCCAGCAGCTTGATAGACAGTTGGGAGGGTAGTGAGCAGTTCTTC. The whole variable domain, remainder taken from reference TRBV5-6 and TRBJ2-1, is DAGVTQSPTHLIKTRGQQVTLRCSPKSGHDTVSWYQQALGQGPQFIFQYYEEEERQRGNFPDRFSGHQFPNYSSELNVNALLLGDSALYLCASSLIDSWEGSEQFFGPGTRLTVL.

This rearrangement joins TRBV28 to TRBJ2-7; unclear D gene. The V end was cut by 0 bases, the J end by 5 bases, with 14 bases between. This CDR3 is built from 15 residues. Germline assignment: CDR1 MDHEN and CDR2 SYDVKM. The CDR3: CASSLWAPETNEQYF. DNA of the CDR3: TGTGCCAGCAGTTTATGGGCACCCGAGACGAACGAGCAGTACTTC.

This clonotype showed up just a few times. The CDR3 bases are TGTGCCAGCAGTGCGGGTGAGTCCTACGAGCAGTACTTC. This gives the protein CASSAGESYEQYF. The chain is built from TRBV28 and TRBJ2-7, with D possibly being TRBD2 (5 bases). From germline, CDR1 is MDHEN and CDR2 SYDVKM. The CDR3 contains 13 residues. Trimming shortened V by 5 bases and J by 1 base, and 9 bases separated the two germline ends.

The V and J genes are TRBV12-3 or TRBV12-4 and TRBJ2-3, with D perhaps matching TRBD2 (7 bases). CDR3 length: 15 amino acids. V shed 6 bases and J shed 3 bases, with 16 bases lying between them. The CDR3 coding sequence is TGTGCCAGCAGGCCCAACGGGGGGCCTACAGATACGCAGTATTTT. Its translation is CASRPNGGPTDTQYF.

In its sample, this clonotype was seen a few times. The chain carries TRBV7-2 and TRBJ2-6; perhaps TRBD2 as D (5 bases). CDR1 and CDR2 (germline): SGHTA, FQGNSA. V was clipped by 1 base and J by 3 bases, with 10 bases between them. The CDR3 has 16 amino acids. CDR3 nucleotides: TGTGCCAGCAGCTTAGTCCCCGGGGTTGGGGCCAACGTCCTGACTTTC. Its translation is CASSLVPGVGANVLTF.

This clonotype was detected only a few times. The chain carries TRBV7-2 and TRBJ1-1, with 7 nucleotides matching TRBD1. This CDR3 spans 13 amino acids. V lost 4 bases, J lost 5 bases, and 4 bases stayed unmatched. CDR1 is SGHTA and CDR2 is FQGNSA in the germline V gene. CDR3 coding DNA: TGTGCCAGCAGCTCCTACAGGGGAACTGAAGCTTTCTTT. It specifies CASSSYRGTEAFF.

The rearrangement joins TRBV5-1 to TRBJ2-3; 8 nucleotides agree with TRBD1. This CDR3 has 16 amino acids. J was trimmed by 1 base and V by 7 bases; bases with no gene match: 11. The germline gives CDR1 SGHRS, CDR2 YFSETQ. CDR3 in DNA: TGCGCCAGCGGCGAGACAGGGGATTGGGGCACAGATACGCAGTATTTT. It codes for CASGETGDWGTDTQYF.

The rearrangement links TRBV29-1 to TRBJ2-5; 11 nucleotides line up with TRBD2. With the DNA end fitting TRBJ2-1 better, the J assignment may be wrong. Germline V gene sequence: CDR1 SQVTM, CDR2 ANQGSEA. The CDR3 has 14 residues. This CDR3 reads CSAVGLAAGNEQFF. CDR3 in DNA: TGCAGCGCGGTGGGACTAGCGGCGGGCAATGAGCAGTTCTTC.

Here the CDR3 reads CASSLDAGGSTDTQYF. CDR3 bases: TGCGCCAGCAGCTTGGATGCGGGGGGCAGCACAGATACGCAGTATTTT. The chain uses TRBV5-1 and TRBJ2-3; 8 bases match TRBD2. The CDR3 spans 16 residues. Trimming at V came to 0 bases and at J to 0 bases, leaving 3 bases not matched to a gene. Germline lookup yields CDR1 SGHRS and CDR2 YFSETQ.

The CDR3 DNA reads TGTGCCAGCAGTCAACAGGGAAGCTATGGCTACACCTTC. It yields the protein CASSQQGSYGYTF. The chain employs TRBV6-2 or TRBV6-3 and TRBJ1-2; D may be TRBD1 (6 bases). The CDR3 is 13 residues long. Trimming took off 5 bases at V and 4 bases at J, with 11 bases between the two ends. CDR1 MNHEY and CDR2 SVGEGT come from the germline V gene.

CDR3 protein: CASSGGTRGTDTQYF. The CDR3 bases are TGTGCCAGCAGCGGAGGGACTAGGGGCACAGATACGCAGTATTTT. The chain has TRBV9 and TRBJ2-3; 8 bases line up with TRBD2. J gave up 1 base and V 3 bases, and 4 bases lay outside the gene matches. The CDR3 is 15 residues long. Germline V CDR1 and CDR2: SGDLS, YYNGEE.

The CDR3 nucleotides are TGTGCCAGCAGTGAAACCCCCGGACTAGCGGGAGACAATGAGCAGTTCTTC. Amino acid sequence: CASSETPGLAGDNEQFF. This chain joins TRBV6-1 and TRBJ2-5; 13 nucleotides align to TRBD2. The end of the DNA fits TRBJ2-1 better, so the J call may be wrong. There are 17 residues in the CDR3. Germline assignment: CDR1 MNHNS and CDR2 SASEGT.

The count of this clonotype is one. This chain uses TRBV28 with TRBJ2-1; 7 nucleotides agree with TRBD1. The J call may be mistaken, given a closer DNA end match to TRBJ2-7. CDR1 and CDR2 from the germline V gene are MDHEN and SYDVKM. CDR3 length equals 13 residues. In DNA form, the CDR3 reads TGTGCCAGCAGGGGGTACAGGGGAAACGAGCAGTACTTC. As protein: CASRGYRGNEQYF.

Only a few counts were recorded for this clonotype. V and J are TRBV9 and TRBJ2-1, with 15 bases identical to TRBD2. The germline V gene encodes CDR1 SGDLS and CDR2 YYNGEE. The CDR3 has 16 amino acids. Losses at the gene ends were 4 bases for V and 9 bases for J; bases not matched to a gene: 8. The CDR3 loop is CASSFLGTSGRTEQFF. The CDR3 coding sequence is TGTGCCAGCAGCTTCCTGGGGACTAGCGGGAGGACTGAGCAGTTCTTC.

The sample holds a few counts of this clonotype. The CDR3 here is CASSLGRMQETQYF. The DNA for the CDR3 is TGTGCCAGCAGCTTAGGACGGATGCAAGAGACCCAGTACTTC. V usage is TRBV11-2 and J usage is TRBJ2-5; D call uncertain. The germline gives CDR1 SGHAT, CDR2 FQNNGV. The V and J ends lost 1 base and 2 bases respectively, with 8 bases between them. There are 14 residues in the CDR3. Looking up the rest from reference TRBV11-2 and TRBJ2-5 gives the full variable domain: EAGVAQSPRYKIIEKRQSVAFWCNPISGHATLYWYQQILGQGPKLLIQFQNNGVVDDSQLPKDRFSAERLKGVDSTLKIQPAKLEDSAVYLCASSLGRMQETQYFGPGTRLLVL.

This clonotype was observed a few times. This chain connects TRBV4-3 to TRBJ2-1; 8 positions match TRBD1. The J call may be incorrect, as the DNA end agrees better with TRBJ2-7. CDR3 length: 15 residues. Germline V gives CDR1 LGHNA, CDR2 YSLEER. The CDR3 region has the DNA TGCGCCAGCAGCCAAGGCGGGACAGGTTCCTACGAGCAGTACTTC. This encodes CASSQGGTGSYEQYF.

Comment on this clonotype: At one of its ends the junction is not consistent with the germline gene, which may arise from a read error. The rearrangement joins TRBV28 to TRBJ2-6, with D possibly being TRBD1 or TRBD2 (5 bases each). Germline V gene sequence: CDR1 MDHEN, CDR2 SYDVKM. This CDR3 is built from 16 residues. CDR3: CATKRGRSTGANVLTF. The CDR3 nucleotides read TGCGCCACCAAACGGGGACGTTCGACTGGGGCCAACGTCCTGACTTTC.

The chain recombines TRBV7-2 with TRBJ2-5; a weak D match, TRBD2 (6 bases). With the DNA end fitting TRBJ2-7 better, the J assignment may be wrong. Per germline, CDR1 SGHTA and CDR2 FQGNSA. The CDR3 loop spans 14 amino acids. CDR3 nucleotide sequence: TGTGCCAGCAGGCTCGCACTAGCTGATTCCGAGCAGTACTTC. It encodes CASRLALADSEQYF.

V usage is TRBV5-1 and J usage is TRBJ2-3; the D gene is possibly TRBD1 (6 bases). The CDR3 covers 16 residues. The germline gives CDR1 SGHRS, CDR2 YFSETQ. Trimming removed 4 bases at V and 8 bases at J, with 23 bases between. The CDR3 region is CASSGATGFTSGTQYF. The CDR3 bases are TGCGCCAGCAGCGGGGCGACAGGCTTTACTTCCGGTACGCAGTATTTT.

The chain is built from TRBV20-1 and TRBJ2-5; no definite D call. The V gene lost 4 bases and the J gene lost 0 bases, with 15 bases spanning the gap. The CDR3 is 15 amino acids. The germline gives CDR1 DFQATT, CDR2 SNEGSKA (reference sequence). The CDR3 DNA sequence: TGCAGTGCTACCGCTTTATCGGGTTACCAAGAGACCCAGTACTTC. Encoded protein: CSATALSGYQETQYF.

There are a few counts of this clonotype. CDR3 DNA sequence: TGTGCCACCAGCAGAGATAGGGGTTATAGCAATCAGCCCCAGCATTTT. This sequence encodes CATSRDRGYSNQPQHF. The V and J genes are TRBV15 and TRBJ1-5, with a possible D match to TRBD1 (5 bases). V was shortened by 0 bases and J by 0 bases, with 9 bases between the two germline ends. This CDR3 region has 16 residues. Germline V gives CDR1 LNHNV, CDR2 YYDKDF (reference sequence).

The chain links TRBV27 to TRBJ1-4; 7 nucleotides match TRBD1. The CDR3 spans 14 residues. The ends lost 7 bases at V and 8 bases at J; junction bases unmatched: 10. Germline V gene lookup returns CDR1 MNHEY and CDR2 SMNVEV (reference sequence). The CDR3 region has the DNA TGTGCCAGCACCCGACAGGGCTTGGGGGAAAAACTGTTTTTT. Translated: CASTRQGLGEKLFF.

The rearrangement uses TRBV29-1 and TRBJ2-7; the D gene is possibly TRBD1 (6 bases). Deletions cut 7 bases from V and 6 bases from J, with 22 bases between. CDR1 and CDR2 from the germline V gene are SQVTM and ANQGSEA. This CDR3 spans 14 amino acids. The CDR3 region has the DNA TGCAGCGGGGCAGATCAGGGGCGGTTGGGCGAGCAGTACTTC. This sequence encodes CSGADQGRLGEQYF.

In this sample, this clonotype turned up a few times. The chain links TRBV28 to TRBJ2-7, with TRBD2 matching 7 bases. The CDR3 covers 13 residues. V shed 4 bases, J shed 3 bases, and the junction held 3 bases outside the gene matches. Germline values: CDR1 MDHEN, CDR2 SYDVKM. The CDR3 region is CASSWAGDYEQYF. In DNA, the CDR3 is TGTGCCAGCAGTTGGGCGGGGGACTACGAGCAGTACTTC.

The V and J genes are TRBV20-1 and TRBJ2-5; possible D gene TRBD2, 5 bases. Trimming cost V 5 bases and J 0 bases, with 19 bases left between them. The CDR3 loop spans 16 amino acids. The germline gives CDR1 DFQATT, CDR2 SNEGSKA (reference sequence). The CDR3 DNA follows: TGCAGTGCTCGGACTCGACTATTAAAGTACCAAGAGACCCAGTACTTC. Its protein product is CSARTRLLKYQETQYF.

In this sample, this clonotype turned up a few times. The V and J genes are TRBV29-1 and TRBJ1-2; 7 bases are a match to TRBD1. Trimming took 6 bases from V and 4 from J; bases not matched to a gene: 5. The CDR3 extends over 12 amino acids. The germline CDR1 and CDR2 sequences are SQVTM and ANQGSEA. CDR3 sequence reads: CSVADRVYGYTF. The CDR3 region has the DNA TGCAGCGTGGCAGACAGGGTCTATGGCTACACCTTC.